This T cell receptor beta chain was captured by sequencing in a study of T cells in Graves' hyperthyroidism and ophthalmopathy. In this sample, this clonotype turned up many times. This CDR3 spans 13 amino acids. Germline V lookup: CDR1 MDHEN, CDR2 SYDVKM. J was trimmed by 5 bases and V by 5 bases; bases with no gene match: 3. Amplified TCR beta CDR3 regions derived from RNA transcripts. The TCR CDR3 first-round RT-PCR relied on the HTBI primer set. TCRdb independently ran MiXCR on the multiplex PCR reads; one entry per CDR3 protein. In the table there are around 420,000 distinct CDR3 sequences, 15% to 18% of which are singletons.

The sequenced sample consisted of blood. This rearrangement joins TRBV28 to TRBJ2-7; 10 bases fit TRBD1. This TCR was sampled from a woman aged 18-29 years with Graves' hyperthyroidism. The CDR3 here is CASSTGTGDEQYF. CDR3 sequence (DNA): TGTGCCAGCAGTACCGGGACAGGGGACGAGCAGTACTTC. The full variable domain, rest sourced from reference TRBV28 and TRBJ2-7, is DVKVTQSSRYLVKRTGEKVFLECVQDMDHENMFWYRQDPGLGLRLIYFSYDVKMKEKGDIPEGYSVSREKKERFSLILESASTNQTSMYLCASSTGTGDEQYFGPGTRLTVT.